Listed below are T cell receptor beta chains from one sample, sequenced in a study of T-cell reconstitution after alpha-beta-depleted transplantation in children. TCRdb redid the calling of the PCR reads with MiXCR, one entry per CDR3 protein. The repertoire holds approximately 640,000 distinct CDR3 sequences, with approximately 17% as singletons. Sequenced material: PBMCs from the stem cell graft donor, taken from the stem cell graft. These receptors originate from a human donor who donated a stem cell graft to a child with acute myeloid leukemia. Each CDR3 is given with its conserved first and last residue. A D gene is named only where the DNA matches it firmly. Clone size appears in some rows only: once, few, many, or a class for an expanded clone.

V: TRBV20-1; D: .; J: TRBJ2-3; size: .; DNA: TGCAGTGCTAGAGAAGACCCTCGCACAGATACGCAGTATTTT; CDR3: CSAREDPRTDTQYF
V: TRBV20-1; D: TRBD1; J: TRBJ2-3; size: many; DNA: TGCAGTCCGACAGGGTTCATAGATACGCAGTATTTT; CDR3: CSPTGFIDTQYF
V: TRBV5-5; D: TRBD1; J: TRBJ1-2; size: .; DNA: TGTGCCAGCAGCTTGGACCCGACAGGGCACTATGGCTACACCTTC; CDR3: CASSLDPTGHYGYTF
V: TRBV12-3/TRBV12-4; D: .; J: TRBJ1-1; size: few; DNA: TGTGCCAGCAGTTTAGGGCAGGCTTCTGAAGCTTTCTTT; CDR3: CASSLGQASEAFF
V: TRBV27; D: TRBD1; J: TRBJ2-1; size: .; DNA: TGTGCCAGCAGTACCGGGACAGGTTTCTACAATGAGCAGTTCTTC; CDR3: CASSTGTGFYNEQFF
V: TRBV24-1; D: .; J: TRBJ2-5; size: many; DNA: TGTGCCACCAGCGCAGGCGGGCTCCAAGAGACCCAGTACTTC; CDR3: CATSAGGLQETQYF
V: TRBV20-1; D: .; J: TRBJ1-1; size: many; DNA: TGCAGTGCTAGAGATCCGCGGCGCAGGGCCAACACTGAAGCTTTCTTT; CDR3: CSARDPRRRANTEAFF
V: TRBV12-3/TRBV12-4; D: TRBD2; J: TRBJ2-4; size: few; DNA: TGTGCCAGCAGTTTACTAGCGGGGGATCCCTTGGCCAAAAACATTCAGTACTTC; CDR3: CASSLLAGDPLAKNIQYF
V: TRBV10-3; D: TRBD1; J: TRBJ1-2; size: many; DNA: TGTGCCATCAGTGCCCCTGGACAGGGAGGCTATGGCTACACCTTC; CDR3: CAISAPGQGGYGYTF
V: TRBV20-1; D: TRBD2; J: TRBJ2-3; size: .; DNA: TGCAGTGGAGGACTAGCGGGCGCCGGAACGCAGTATTTT; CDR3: CSGGLAGAGTQYF
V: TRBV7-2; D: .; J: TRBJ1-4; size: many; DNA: TGTGCCAGCACCTGGTCTTCAACTAATGAAAAACTGTTTTTT; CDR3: CASTWSSTNEKLFF
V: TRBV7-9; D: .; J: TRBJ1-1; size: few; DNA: TGTGCCAGCAGCTCCCGCTCCCTACGGGACACTGAAGCTTTCTTT; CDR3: CASSSRSLRDTEAFF
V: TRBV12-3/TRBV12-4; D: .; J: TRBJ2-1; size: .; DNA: TGTGCCAGCAGTTGGTTCCGGGACGACCGGTTCTTC; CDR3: CASSWFRDDRFF
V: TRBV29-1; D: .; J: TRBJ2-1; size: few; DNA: TGCAGCGTTGGGCAGGGAGGCTCCTACAATGAGCAGTTCTTC; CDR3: CSVGQGGSYNEQFF
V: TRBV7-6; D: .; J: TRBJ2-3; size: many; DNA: TGTGCCAGCACCTCTTTGGCGGGTAGCACAGATACGCAGTATTTT; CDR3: CASTSLAGSTDTQYF
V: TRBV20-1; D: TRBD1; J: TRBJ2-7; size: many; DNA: TGCAGTGCGGGGACGCTAGGGGGCTCGAGCTCCTACGAGCAGTACTTC; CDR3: CSAGTLGGSSSYEQYF
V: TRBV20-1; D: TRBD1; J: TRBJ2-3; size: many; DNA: TGCAGTGCCCCTACCGGGACAGGTACAGATACGCAGTATTTT; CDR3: CSAPTGTGTDTQYF
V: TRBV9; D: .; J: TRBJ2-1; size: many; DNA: TGTGCCAGCAGCCCCAATCTCCGGAATGAGCAGTTCTTC; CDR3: CASSPNLRNEQFF
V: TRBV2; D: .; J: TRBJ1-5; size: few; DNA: TGTGCCAGCAGTGGGGGGGAGGATCAGCCCCAGCATTTT; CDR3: CASSGGEDQPQHF
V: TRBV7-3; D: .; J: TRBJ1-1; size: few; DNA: TGTGCCAGCAGCGCTTCGGCGGGGAACACTGAAGCTTTCTTT; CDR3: CASSASAGNTEAFF
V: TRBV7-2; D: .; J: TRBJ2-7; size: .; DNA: TGTGCCAGCAGCTTAGGATTAGGTGTGTGGAGCTACGAGCAGTACTTC; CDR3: CASSLGLGVWSYEQYF
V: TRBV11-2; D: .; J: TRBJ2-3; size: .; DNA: TGTGCCAGCAGCCAGTCAGGGTTAGATACGCAGTATTTT; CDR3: CASSQSGLDTQYF
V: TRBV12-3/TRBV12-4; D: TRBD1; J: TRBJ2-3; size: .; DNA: TGTGCCAGCAGTTGGGGACAGCGCACAGATACGCAGTATTTT; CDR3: CASSWGQRTDTQYF
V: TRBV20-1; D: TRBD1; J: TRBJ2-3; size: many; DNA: TGCAGTGCTAGAGGGACAGGGGGCAGCACAGATACGCAGTATTTT; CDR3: CSARGTGGSTDTQYF
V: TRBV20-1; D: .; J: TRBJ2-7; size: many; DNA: TGCAGTGCCTGGGACCGAACCTACGAGCAGTACTTC; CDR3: CSAWDRTYEQYF
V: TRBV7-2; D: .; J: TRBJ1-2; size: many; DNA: TGTGCCAGCAGCTTAGCGCTTGGGAACTATGGCTACACCTTC; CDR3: CASSLALGNYGYTF
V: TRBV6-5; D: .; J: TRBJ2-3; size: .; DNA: TGTGCCAGCAGTTACTCGGAGAGCACAGATACGCAGTATTTT; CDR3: CASSYSESTDTQYF
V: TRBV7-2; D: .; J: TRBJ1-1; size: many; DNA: TGTGCCAGCAGCTTAGCTCGGGCTTACACTGAAGCTTTCTTT; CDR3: CASSLARAYTEAFF
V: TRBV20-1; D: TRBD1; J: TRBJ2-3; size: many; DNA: TGCAGTGCTAGAGTAGGAACAGGGGGGCCGACGGATACGCAGTATTTT; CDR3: CSARVGTGGPTDTQYF